This T cell receptor beta chain appears in the sequencing data of a study of blood T cell repertoires in COVID-19. Study as a whole: Some COVID-19 samples were acute and others convalescent; all came from the United States, Italy and Spain. T cells, B-cell-depleted T cells, or PBMCs provided the cDNA or gDNA that served as material.

Participant age was roughly 18 to 90 years, and participants resided in approximately 24 US areas. With 3 bases removed from V and 1 base from J, the gap between germline ends came to 6 bases. The germline CDR1 and CDR2 sequences are LNHNV and YYDKDF (reference sequence). This CDR3 has 14 residues. As originally analysed: Nucleated cell number was recorded as an estimate derived from reference gene primer amplification. Profiled with immunoSEQ multiplex PCR; TCRdb holds only in-frame clones, not every one. That table is the source of V, J and clone size, and D and trimming were worked out from the DNA. The sample has fewer than 350,000 clones; around 86% are singletons.

The chain has TRBV15 and TRBJ2-2; perhaps TRBD1 as D (5 bases). Source material: PBMCs or T cells enriched from blood (not recorded which). This sequence originates from a man aged 55 to 70 who had recovered from COVID-19. In DNA, the CDR3 is TGTGCCACCAGCAGGGACAAGAACACCGGGGAGCTGTTTTTT. This codes for CATSRDKNTGELFF.